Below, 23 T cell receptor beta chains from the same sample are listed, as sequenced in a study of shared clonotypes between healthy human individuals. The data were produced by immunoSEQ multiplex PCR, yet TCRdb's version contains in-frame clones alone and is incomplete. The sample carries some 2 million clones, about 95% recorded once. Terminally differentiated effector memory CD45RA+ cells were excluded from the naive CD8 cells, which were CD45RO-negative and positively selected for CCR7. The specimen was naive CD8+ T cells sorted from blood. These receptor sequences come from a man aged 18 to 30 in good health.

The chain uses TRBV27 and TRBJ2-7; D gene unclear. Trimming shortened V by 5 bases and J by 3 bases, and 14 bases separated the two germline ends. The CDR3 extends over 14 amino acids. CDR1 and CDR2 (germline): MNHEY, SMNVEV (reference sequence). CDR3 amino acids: CASSPRTEHYEQYF. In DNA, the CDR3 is TGTGCCAGCAGTCCCCGGACGGAGCACTACGAGCAGTACTTC.

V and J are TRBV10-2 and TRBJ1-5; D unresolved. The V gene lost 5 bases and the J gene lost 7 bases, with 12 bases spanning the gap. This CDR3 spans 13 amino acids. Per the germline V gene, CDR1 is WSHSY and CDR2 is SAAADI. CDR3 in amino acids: CASSPHSGQPQHF. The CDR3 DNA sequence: TGCGCCAGCAGTCCCCATTCCGGCCAGCCCCAGCATTTT.

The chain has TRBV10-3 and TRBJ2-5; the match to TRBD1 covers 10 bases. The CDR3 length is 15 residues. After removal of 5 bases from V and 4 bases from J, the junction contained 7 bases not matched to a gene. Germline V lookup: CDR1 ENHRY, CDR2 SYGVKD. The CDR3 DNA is TGTGCCATCAGTTATGCCGGGACAGGGGCAGAGACCCAGTACTTC. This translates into CAISYAGTGAETQYF.

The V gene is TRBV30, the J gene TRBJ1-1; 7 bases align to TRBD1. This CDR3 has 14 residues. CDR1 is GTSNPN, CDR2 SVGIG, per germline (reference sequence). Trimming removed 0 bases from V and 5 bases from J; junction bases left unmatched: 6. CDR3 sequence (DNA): TGTGCCTGGAGTGTAGGGGGCAGGGGGACTGAAGCTTTCTTT. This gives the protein CAWSVGGRGTEAFF. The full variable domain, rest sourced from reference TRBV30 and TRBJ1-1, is SQTIHQWPATLVQPVGSPLSLECTVEGTSNPNLYWYRQAAGRGLQLLFYSVGIGQISSEVPQNLSASRPQDRQFILSSKKLLLSDSGFYLCAWSVGGRGTEAFFGQGTRLTVV.

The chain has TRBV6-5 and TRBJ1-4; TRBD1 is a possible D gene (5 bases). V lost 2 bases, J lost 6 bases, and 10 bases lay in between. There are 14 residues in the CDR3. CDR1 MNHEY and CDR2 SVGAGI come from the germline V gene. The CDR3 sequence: CASSYGQGDEKLFF. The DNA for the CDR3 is TGTGCCAGCAGTTACGGGCAGGGTGATGAAAAACTGTTTTTT.

This chain's CDR3 is CASSVPGQGRNEKLFF. The CDR3 region has the DNA TGTGCCAGCAGTGTCCCGGGACAGGGGAGAAATGAAAAACTGTTTTTT. The chain links TRBV2 to TRBJ1-4, with 10 bases that match TRBD1. V shed 4 bases and J 5 bases; nucleotides not matched to a gene: 7. The V gene's germline CDR1 is SNHLY and CDR2 FYNNEI. This CDR3 is built from 16 residues.

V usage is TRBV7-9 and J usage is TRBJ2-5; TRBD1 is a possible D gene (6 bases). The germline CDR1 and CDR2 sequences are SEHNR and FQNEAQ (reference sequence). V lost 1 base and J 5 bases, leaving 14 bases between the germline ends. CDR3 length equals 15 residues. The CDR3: CASSLGTEFDETQYF. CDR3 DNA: TGTGCCAGCAGCTTAGGGACAGAATTTGATGAGACCCAGTACTTC.

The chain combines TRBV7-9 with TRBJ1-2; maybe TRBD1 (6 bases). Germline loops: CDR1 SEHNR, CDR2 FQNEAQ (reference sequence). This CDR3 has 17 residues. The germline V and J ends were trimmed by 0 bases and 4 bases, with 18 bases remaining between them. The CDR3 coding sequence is TGTGCCAGCAGCTTAGCGAGGACGGCCGAGACAGGCTATGGCTACACCTTC. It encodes CASSLARTAETGYGYTF.

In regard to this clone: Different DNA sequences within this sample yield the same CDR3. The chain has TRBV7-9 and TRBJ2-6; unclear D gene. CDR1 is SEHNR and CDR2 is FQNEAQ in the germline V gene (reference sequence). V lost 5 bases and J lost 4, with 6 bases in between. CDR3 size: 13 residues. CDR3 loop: CASSPPGANVLTF. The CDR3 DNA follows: TGTGCCAGCAGCCCACCGGGGGCCAACGTCCTGACTTTC.

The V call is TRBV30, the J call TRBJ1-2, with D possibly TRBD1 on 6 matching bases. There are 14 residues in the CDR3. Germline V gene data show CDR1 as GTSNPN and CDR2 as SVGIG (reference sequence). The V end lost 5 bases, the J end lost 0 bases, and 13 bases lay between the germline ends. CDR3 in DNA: TGTGCCTGGTTAGGGGGTGGTGCTAACTATGGCTACACCTTC. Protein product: CAWLGGGANYGYTF. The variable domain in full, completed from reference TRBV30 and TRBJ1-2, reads SQTIHQWPATLVQPVGSPLSLECTVEGTSNPNLYWYRQAAGRGLQLLFYSVGIGQISSEVPQNLSASRPQDRQFILSSKKLLLSDSGFYLCAWLGGGANYGYTFGSGTRLTVV.

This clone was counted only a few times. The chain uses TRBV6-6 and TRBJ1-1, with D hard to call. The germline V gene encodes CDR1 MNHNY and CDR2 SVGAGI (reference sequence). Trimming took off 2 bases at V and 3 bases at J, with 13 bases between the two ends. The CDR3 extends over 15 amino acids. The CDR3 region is CASSYPADTHTEAFF. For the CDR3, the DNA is TGTGCCAGCAGTTACCCGGCCGACACCCACACTGAAGCTTTCTTT.

CDR3 residues: CASSVEGGGRYEQYF. The CDR3 DNA reads as TGTGCCAGCAGCGTAGAAGGAGGGGGACGCTACGAGCAGTACTTC. This chain joins TRBV9 and TRBJ2-7; possibly TRBD1 or TRBD2 for D (6 bases each). V lost 0 bases to trimming and J lost 3 bases, with 13 bases between them. The germline CDR1 and CDR2 sequences are SGDLS and YYNGEE. The CDR3 sequence is 15 residues long.

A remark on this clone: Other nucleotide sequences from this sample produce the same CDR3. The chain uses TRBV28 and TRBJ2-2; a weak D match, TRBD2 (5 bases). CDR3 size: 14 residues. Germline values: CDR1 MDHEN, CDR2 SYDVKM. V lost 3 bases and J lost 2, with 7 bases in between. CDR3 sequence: CASSFGGNTGELFF. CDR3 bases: TGTGCCAGCAGTTTCGGAGGTAACACCGGGGAGCTGTTTTTT.

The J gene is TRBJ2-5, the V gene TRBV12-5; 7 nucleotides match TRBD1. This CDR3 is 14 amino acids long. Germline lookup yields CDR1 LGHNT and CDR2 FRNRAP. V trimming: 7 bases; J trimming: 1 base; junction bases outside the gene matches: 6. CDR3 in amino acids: CASAKDRVQETQYF. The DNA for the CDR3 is TGTGCTAGTGCCAAAGACAGGGTCCAAGAGACCCAGTACTTC.

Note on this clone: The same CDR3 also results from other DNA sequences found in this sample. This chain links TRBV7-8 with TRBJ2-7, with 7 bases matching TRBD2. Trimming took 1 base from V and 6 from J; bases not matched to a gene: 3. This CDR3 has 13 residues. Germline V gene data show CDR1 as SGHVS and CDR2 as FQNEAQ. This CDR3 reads CASSLVGEGEQYF. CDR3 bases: TGTGCCAGCAGCTTAGTGGGGGAGGGCGAGCAGTACTTC.

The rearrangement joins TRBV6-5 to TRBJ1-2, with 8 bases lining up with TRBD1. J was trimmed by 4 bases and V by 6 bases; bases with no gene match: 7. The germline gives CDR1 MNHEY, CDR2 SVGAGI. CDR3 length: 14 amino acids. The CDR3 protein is CASRRTGLGYGYTF. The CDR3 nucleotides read TGTGCCAGCAGACGGACAGGGCTAGGCTATGGCTACACCTTC.

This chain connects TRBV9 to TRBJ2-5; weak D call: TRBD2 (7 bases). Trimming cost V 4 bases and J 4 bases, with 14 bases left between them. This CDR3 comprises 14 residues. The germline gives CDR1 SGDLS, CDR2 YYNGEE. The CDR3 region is CASSSWGGLETQYF. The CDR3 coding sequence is TGTGCCAGCAGCTCCTGGGGGGGCCTAGAGACCCAGTACTTC.

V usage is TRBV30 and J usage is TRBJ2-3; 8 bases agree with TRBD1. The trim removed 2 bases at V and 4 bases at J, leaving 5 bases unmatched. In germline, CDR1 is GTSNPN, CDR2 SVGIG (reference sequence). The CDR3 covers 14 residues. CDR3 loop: CAWSSGGWSDTQYF. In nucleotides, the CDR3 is TGTGCCTGGAGTTCAGGGGGCTGGTCAGATACGCAGTATTTT.

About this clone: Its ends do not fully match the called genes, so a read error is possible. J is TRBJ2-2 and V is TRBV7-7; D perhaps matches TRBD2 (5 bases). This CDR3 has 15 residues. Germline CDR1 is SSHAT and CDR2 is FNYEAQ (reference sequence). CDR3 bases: TGTGCTAGCAGCTTAACCGGATCGGGGACCGGGGAGCTGTTTTTT. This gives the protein CASSLTGSGTGELFF.

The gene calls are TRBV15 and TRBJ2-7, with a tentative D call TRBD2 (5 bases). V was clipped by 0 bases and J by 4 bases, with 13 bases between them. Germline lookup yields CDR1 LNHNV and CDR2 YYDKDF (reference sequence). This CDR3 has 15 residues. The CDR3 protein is CATSRDLETIYEQYF. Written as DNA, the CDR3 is TGTGCCACCAGCAGAGATCTGGAGACTATATACGAGCAGTACTTC.

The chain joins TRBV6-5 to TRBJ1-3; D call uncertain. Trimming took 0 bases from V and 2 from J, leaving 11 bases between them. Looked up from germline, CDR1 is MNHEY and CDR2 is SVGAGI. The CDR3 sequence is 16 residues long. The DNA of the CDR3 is TGTGCCAGCAGTTACTCGATCGGGGAAACTGGAAACACCATATATTTT. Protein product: CASSYSIGETGNTIYF.

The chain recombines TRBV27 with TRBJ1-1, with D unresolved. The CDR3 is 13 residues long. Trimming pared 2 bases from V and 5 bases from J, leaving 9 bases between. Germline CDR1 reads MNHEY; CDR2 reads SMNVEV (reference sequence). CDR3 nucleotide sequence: TGTGCCAGCAGTTTAGTTGGACCGACTGAAGCTTTCTTT. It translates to CASSLVGPTEAFF.

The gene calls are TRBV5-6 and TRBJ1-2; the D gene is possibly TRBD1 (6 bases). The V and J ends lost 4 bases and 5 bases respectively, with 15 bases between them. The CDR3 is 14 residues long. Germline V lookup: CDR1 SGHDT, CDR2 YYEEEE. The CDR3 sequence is CASSADSLWYGYTF. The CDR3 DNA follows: TGTGCCAGCAGCGCGGACAGTCTCTGGTATGGCTACACCTTC.